Detailed here is one T cell receptor beta chain. For CDR3 and TCR beta VDJ profiling, genomic DNA was the template used. TCRdb analysed the reads with MiXCR anew, one entry per CDR3 protein. The table records about 180,000 distinct CDR3 sequences, about half of them present only once. By flow cytometry, patients selected for sequencing had shown an expansion of CD8+CD57+ cells. This sample stems from a study of CD8+CD57+ T cells in acquired aplastic anemia. Across the study: Sorted CD4+ and CD8+ cells yielded about 2.9 ug of DNA on average.

CDR1 is SGHDN, CDR2 FVKESK, per germline. The CDR3 has 16 amino acids. V was shortened by 1 base and J by 0 bases, with 10 bases between the two germline ends. V is TRBV14 and J is TRBJ1-3; D is unclear. The source material was sorted CD4+, CD8+, or CD8+CD57+ T cells (not recorded which) from PBMCs. This receptor was obtained from a human donor with aplastic anemia. The chain's CDR3 is CASSQGYGNSGNTIYF. In DNA, the CDR3 is TGTGCCAGCAGCCAAGGCTACGGAAACTCTGGAAACACCATATATTTT.